This record looks at one T cell receptor (beta chain) sequence and its context. Its antigen is not identified. These data are taken from a study of OX40 agonist ivuxolimab in advanced cancers. Only in-frame clones appear in the TCRdb table, and some are missing; sequencing was by immunoSEQ multiplex PCR. This table holds tens of thousands of clones, around 94% found once. Points from the study as a whole: No determination was made of the antigen specificity of the expanded peripheral T cells.

CDR1 and CDR2 (germline): SGHTA, FQGNSA. Trimming at V came to 5 bases and at J to 4 bases, leaving 5 bases not matched to a gene. CDR3 size: 16 residues. The TCR comes from an adult with an advanced solid tumor such as melanoma, head and neck, liver or kidney cancer. The V gene is TRBV7-2, the J gene TRBJ2-7; 16 nucleotides match TRBD2. The source material was CD4+ or CD8+ T cells sorted from blood, sampled in a trial of the OX40 agonist ivuxolimab. CDR3 loop: CASSPGLAGGRYEQYF. The DNA of the CDR3 is TGTGCCAGCAGCCCGGGACTAGCGGGAGGGAGGTACGAGCAGTACTTC.